A single sample gave rise to the 21 T cell receptor beta chains below, sequenced in a study of vaccination and CD4 T cells after COVID-19. The sample's treatment: approximately 9-day PBMC culture with coronavirus spike peptide pools or control peptides (ViraFEST assay). These receptors are not linked to any known antigen. Cultured CD4+ T cell DNA underwent sequencing with the Oncomine TCR Beta short-read assay. TCRdb passed the PCR reads through MiXCR, listing each CDR3 protein once. This table holds thousands of distinct CDR3 sequences, approximately 64% found once. Sample: cultured CD4+ T cells from blood, taken after SARS-CoV-2 vaccination. The receptor source for this set is a human donor with COVID-19.

Regarding this clonotype: Its ends do not fully match the called genes, so a read error is possible. The rearrangement links TRBV6-1 to TRBJ1-6; no clear D gene. Germline CDR1 MNHNS, CDR2 SASEGT. The CDR3 contains 13 residues. The CDR3: CASSEVNNSPLHF. CDR3 bases: TGTGCCAGCAGCGAAGTCAATAATTCACCCCTCCACTTT.

V usage is TRBV5-1 and J usage is TRBJ2-5; possibly TRBD1 for D (6 bases). This CDR3 comprises 14 residues. The germline V gene encodes CDR1 SGHRS and CDR2 YFSETQ. Deletions cut 0 bases from V and 2 bases from J, with 8 bases between. The CDR3: CASSLAGQQETQYF. CDR3 DNA: TGCGCCAGCAGCTTGGCTGGACAGCAAGAGACCCAGTACTTC.

The chain uses TRBV6-1 and TRBJ2-7; D unclear. Germline CDR1 MNHNS, CDR2 SASEGT. There are 12 residues in the CDR3. V was trimmed by 6 bases and J by 6 bases, leaving 12 bases between them. The CDR3 region has the DNA TGTGCCAGCAGGGGATTTCCTGGCGAGCAGTACTTC. Its protein product is CASRGFPGEQYF.

This clonotype was counted a few times. This rearrangement joins TRBV7-2 to TRBJ2-7; perhaps TRBD2 as D (6 bases). With 4 bases removed from V and 0 bases from J, the gap between germline ends came to 16 bases. From germline, CDR1 is SGHTA and CDR2 FQGNSA. This CDR3 contains 16 residues. The CDR3 region has the DNA TGTGCCAGCAGCTCGAGCATCCGGGACTTCTCCTACGAGCAGTACTTC. Translating gives CASSSSIRDFSYEQYF.

The CDR3 bases are TGCGCCAGCAGCTCGGACAGGGGAGGTAAAGGCTACACCTTC. Encoded protein: CASSSDRGGKGYTF. The rearrangement links TRBV5-1 to TRBJ1-2; 9 bases line up with TRBD1. The CDR3 is 14 residues long. Trimming removed 3 bases from V and 8 bases from J; junction bases left unmatched: 8. CDR1 SGHRS and CDR2 YFSETQ come from the germline V gene.

V gene TRBV7-9 combines with J gene TRBJ2-5, with D uncertain. Deletions cut 7 bases from V and 5 bases from J, with 8 bases between. Per germline, CDR1 SEHNR and CDR2 FQNEAQ (reference sequence). The CDR3 has 11 amino acids. The CDR3 DNA reads TGTGCCAGCACCGTGGGGGAGACCCAGTACTTC. It yields the protein CASTVGETQYF.

This sequence joins TRBV6-2 or TRBV6-3 and TRBJ2-5; possibly TRBD1 or TRBD2 for D (5 bases each). In germline, CDR1 is MNHEY, CDR2 SVGEGT. V lost 0 bases, J lost 5 bases, and 10 bases lay in between. CDR3 size: 14 residues. The CDR3 loop is CASSYSGPKETQYF. The CDR3 DNA sequence: TGTGCCAGCAGTTACTCGGGACCGAAGGAGACCCAGTACTTC.

This chain connects TRBV7-2 to TRBJ1-2; no clear D. The CDR3 sequence is 11 residues long. Germline V lookup: CDR1 SGHTA, CDR2 FQGNSA. The V gene lost 5 bases and the J gene lost 5 bases, with 6 bases spanning the gap. This chain's CDR3 is CASSPTYGYTF. As DNA, the CDR3 is TGTGCCAGCAGCCCAACTTATGGCTACACCTTC.

V usage is TRBV20-1 and J usage is TRBJ2-7, with unresolved D. CDR1 is DFQATT and CDR2 is SNEGSKA in the germline V gene (reference sequence). V was cut by 4 bases and J by 2 bases, with 18 bases left in between. The CDR3 is 15 residues long. The DNA of the CDR3 is TGCAGTGCTACCCCTGGACCCGAGCCCCCCTACGAGCAGTACTTC. This encodes CSATPGPEPPYEQYF.

This clonotype was seen only a few times. This rearrangement joins TRBV20-1 to TRBJ1-1; 7 nucleotides align to TRBD1. Trimming took 6 bases from V and 6 from J; bases not matched to a gene: 10. The CDR3 contains 13 residues. Germline CDR1 reads DFQATT; CDR2 reads SNEGSKA (reference sequence). The CDR3: CSAERDSNAEAFF. DNA of the CDR3: TGCAGTGCAGAACGGGACAGCAACGCTGAAGCTTTCTTT.

The chain uses TRBV20-1 and TRBJ2-1; TRBD2 aligns across 10 bases. V shed 2 bases and J 2 bases; nucleotides not matched to a gene: 9. This CDR3 comprises 17 residues. Germline V gene data show CDR1 as DFQATT and CDR2 as SNEGSKA (reference sequence). The CDR3: CSARPQLAGAPYNEQFF. The CDR3 DNA follows: TGCAGTGCTAGACCTCAGCTAGCGGGGGCCCCCTACAATGAGCAGTTCTTC.

This clonotype was seen more than once but under ten times. V and J are TRBV11-3 and TRBJ2-5, with D tentatively TRBD1 (5 bases). Trimming left V 5 bases short and J 5 bases short, with 12 bases between. Germline-derived CDR1 and CDR2 are SGHNT and YENEEA. CDR3 length: 13 amino acids. CDR3 DNA: TGTGCCAGCAGCACCTTCAGGGCCGAGACCCAGTACTTC. It yields the protein CASSTFRAETQYF.

Within the sample, this clonotype is large (0.1 to 1%). The chain recombines TRBV19 with TRBJ1-2; D remains unclear. The CDR3 covers 11 residues. Between the trimmed V and J ends, which lost 10 bases and 8 bases, there was a span of 14 bases. Looked up from germline, CDR1 is LNHDA and CDR2 is SQIVND (reference sequence). Here the CDR3 DNA reads TGTGCCATCCTCAATCCTATGGGCTACACCTTC. Its protein product is CAILNPMGYTF.

This clonotype was found a few times. V gene TRBV15 combines with J gene TRBJ2-3, with D perhaps given as TRBD1 or TRBD2 (6 bases each). Germline-derived CDR1 and CDR2 are LNHNV and YYDKDF (reference sequence). This CDR3 spans 13 amino acids. The V end lost 10 bases, the J end lost 4 bases, and 15 bases lay between the germline ends. CDR3 loop: CASSERGADTQYF. The CDR3 nucleotides read TGTGCCAGCAGTGAAAGGGGGGCAGATACGCAGTATTTT.

The rearrangement links TRBV20-1 to TRBJ2-5; TRBD2 aligns across 8 bases. The CDR3 length is 13 residues. The V gene end was trimmed by 4 bases and the J gene end by 5 bases; junction bases not matched to a gene: 6. Germline V gene data show CDR1 as DFQATT and CDR2 as SNEGSKA (reference sequence). CDR3 protein: CSANRGGLETQYF. CDR3 sequence (DNA): TGCAGTGCTAATCGGGGGGGGCTTGAGACCCAGTACTTC.

The chain links TRBV20-1 to TRBJ1-5; 7 nucleotides line up with TRBD1. There are 15 residues in the CDR3. V shed 7 bases and J 1 base; nucleotides not matched to a gene: 10. Germline V lookup: CDR1 DFQATT, CDR2 SNEGSKA (reference sequence). In DNA, the CDR3 is TGCAGTGTTCGACCTGGGGGACAGAGCAATCAGCCCCAGCATTTT. Its translation is CSVRPGGQSNQPQHF.

V gene TRBV7-9 combines with J gene TRBJ2-4, with 9 bases that match TRBD1. CDR1 is SEHNR and CDR2 is FQNEAQ in the germline V gene (reference sequence). With V trimmed by 1 base and J by 6 bases, 4 bases remained unmatched. The length of the CDR3 is 15 residues. CDR3 in amino acids: CASSLGDRVLNIQYF. In nucleotides, the CDR3 is TGTGCCAGCAGCTTAGGGGACAGGGTTTTAAACATTCAGTACTTC.

The rearrangement uses TRBV18 and TRBJ2-3; no reliable D call. Germline CDR1 is KGHSH and CDR2 is LQKENI. The CDR3 sequence is 14 residues long. With 2 bases removed from V and 5 bases from J, the gap between germline ends came to 11 bases. The CDR3 protein is CASSPTNPGDTQYF. DNA for the CDR3: TGTGCCAGCTCACCAACAAACCCCGGAGATACGCAGTATTTT.

On this clonotype itself: Compared with germline, one end of the junction differs, possibly owing to a read error. The CDR3 loop reads CASSLPTNTGEPFF. CDR3 bases: TGTGCCAGCAGCTTACCAACGAACACCGGGGAGCCGTTTTTT. V is TRBV7-2 and J is TRBJ2-2; possibly TRBD2 for D (5 bases). The CDR3 extends over 14 amino acids. The V gene's germline CDR1 is SGHTA and CDR2 FQGNSA. Full variable domain (rest looked up from reference TRBV7-2 and TRBJ2-2): GAGVSQSPSNKVTEKGKDVELRCDPISGHTALYWYRQSLGQGLEFLIYFQGNSAPDKSGLPSDRFSAERTGGSVSTLTIQRTQQEDSAVYLCASSLPTNTGEPFFGEGSRLTVL.

The chain uses TRBV11-3 and TRBJ2-7; D possibly corresponds to TRBD1 (6 bases). V shed 0 bases and J shed 1 base, with 10 bases lying between them. The CDR3 consists of 15 residues. CDR1 is SGHNT and CDR2 is YENEEA in the germline V gene. CDR3 protein: CASSLDQGPSYEQYF. CDR3 DNA sequence: TGTGCCAGCAGCTTAGATCAGGGGCCATCCTACGAGCAGTACTTC.

This chain uses TRBV4-1 with TRBJ2-2; D remains unclear. This CDR3 contains 14 residues. From germline, CDR1 is MGHRA and CDR2 YSYEKL. V gave up 1 base and J gave up 6 bases, with 9 bases separating them. CDR3 protein: CASSQGRTAGELFF. Here the CDR3 DNA reads TGCGCCAGCAGCCAAGGAAGAACCGCCGGGGAGCTGTTTTTT.